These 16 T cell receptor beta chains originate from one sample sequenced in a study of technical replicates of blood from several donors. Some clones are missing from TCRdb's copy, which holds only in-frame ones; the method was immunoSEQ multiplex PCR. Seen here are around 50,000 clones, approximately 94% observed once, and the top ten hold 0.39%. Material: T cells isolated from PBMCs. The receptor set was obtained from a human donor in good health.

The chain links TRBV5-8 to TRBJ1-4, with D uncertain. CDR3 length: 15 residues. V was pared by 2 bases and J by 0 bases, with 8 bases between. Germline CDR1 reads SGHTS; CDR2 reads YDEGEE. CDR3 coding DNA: TGTGCCAGCAGCTTCTACGGGACAACTAATGAAAAACTGTTTTTT. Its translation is CASSFYGTTNEKLFF.

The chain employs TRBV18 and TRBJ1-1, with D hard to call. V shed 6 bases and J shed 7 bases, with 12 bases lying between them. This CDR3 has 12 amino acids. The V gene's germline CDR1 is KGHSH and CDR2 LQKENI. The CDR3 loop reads CASSPTGGEAFF. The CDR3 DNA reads TGTGCCAGCTCCCCAACGGGAGGTGAAGCTTTCTTT.

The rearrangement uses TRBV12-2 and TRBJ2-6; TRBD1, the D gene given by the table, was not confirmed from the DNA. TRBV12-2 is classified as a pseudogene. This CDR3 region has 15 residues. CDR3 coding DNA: TGTGCAAGTCGCTTTGGCCTTTCTGGGGCCAACGTCCTGACTTTC. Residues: CASRFGLSGANVLTF.

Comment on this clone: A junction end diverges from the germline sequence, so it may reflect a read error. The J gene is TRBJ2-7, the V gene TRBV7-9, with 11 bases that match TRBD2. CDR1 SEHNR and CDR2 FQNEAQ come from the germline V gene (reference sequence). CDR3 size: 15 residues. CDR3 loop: CASGEPGLAVYEQYF. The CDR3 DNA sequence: TGTGCCAGCGGAGAGCCGGGACTAGCGGTTTACGAACAGTACTTC. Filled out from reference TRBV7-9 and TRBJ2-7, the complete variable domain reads DTGVSQNPRHKITKRGQNVTFRCDPISEHNRLYWYRQTLGQGPEFLTYFQNEAQLEKSRLLSDRFSAERPKGSFSTLEIQRTEQGDSAMYLCASGEPGLAVYEQYFGPGTRLTVT.

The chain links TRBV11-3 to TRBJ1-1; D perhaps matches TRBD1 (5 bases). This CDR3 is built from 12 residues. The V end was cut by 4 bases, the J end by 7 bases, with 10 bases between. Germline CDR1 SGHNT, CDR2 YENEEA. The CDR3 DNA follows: TGTGCCAGCAGCTCCGCAGGGCTTGAAGCTTTCTTT. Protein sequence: CASSSAGLEAFF. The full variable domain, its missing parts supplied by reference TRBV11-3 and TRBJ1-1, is EAGVVQSPRYKIIEKKQPVAFWCNPISGHNTLYWYLQNLGQGPELLIRYENEEAVDDSQLPKDRFSAERLKGVDSTLKIQPAELGDSAVYLCASSSAGLEAFFGQGTRLTVV.

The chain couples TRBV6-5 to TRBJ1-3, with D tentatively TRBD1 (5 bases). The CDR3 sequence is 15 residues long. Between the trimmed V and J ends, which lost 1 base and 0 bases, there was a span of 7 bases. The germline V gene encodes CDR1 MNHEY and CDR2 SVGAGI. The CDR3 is CASSYWGHSGNTIYF. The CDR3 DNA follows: TGTGCCAGCAGTTACTGGGGCCACTCTGGAAACACCATATATTTT.

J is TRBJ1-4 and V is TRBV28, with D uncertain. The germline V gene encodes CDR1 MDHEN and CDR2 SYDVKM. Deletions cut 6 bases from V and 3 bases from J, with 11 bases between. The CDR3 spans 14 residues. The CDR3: CASSRHQSNEKLFF. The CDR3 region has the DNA TGTGCCAGCAGCCGACACCAATCTAATGAAAAACTGTTTTTT. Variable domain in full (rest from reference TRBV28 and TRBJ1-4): DVKVTQSSRYLVKRTGEKVFLECVQDMDHENMFWYRQDPGLGLRLIYFSYDVKMKEKGDIPEGYSVSREKKERFSLILESASTNQTSMYLCASSRHQSNEKLFFGSGTQLSVL.

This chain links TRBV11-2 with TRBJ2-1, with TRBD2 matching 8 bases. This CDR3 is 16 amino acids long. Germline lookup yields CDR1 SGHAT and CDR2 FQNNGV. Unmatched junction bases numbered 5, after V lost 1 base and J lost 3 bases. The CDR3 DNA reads TGTGCCAGCAGCTTAGTAACTAGCGGAGTCTACAATGAGCAGTTCTTC. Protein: CASSLVTSGVYNEQFF.

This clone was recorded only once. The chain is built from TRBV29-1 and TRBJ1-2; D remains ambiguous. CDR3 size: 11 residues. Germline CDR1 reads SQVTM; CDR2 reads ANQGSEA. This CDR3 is CAHATSYGYTF. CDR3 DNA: TGCGCGCACGCTACTTCCTATGGCTACACCTTC.

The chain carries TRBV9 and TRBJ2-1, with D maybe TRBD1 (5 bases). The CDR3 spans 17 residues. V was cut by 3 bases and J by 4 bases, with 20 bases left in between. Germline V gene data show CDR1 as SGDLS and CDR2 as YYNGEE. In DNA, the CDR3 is TGTGCCAGCAGCGCCCCAAAGGCAGGGCCCCCTTACAATGAGCAGTTCTTC. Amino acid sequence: CASSAPKAGPPYNEQFF. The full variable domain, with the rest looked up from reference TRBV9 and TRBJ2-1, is DSGVTQTPKHLITATGQRVTLRCSPRSGDLSVYWYQQSLDQGLQFLIQYYNGEERAKGNILERFSAQQFPDLHSELNLSSLELGDSALYFCASSAPKAGPPYNEQFFGPGTRLTVL.

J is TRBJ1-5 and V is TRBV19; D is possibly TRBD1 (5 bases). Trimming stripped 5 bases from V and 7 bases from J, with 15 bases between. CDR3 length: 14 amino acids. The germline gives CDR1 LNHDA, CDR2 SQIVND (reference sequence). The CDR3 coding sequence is TGTGCCAGTAGTTTATCAGGGATGGGGCAGCCCCAGCATTTT. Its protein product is CASSLSGMGQPQHF.

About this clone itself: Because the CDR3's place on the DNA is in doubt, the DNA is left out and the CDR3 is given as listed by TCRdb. The CDR3 loop is CASSFGAGGPQYF. The chain has TRBV27 and TRBJ2-7; TRBD2 was called by the table and not checked on the DNA. Germline V gives CDR1 MNHEY, CDR2 SMNVEV (reference sequence). With termini counted, the CDR3 has 13 amino acids.

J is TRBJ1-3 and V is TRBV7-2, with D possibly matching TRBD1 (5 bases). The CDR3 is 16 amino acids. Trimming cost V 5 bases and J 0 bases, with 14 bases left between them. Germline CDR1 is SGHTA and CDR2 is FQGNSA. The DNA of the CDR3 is TGTGCCAGCAGCGTCTCCAGGGATTACTCTGGAAACACCATATATTTT. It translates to CASSVSRDYSGNTIYF.

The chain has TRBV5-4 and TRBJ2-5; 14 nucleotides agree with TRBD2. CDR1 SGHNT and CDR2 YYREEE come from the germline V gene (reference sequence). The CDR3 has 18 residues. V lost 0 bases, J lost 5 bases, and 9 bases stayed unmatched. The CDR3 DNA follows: TGTGCCAGCAGCTTGGTAGGGACTAGCGGGAGTTCGATGGAGACCCAGTACTTC. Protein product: CASSLVGTSGSSMETQYF.

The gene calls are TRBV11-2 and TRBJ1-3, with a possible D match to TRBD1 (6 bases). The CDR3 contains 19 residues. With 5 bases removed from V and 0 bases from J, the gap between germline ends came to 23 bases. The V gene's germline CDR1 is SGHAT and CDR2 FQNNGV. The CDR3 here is CASSHPPGHRGSSGNTIYF. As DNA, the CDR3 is TGTGCCAGCAGCCACCCTCCGGGACACCGAGGGAGCTCTGGAAACACCATATATTTT.

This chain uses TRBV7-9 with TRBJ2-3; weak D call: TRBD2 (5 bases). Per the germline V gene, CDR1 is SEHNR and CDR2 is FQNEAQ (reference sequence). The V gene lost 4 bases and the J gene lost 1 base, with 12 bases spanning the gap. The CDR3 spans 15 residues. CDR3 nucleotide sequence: TGTGCCAGCAGCTACACGGAGGCGGGCACAGATACGCAGTATTTT. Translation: CASSYTEAGTDTQYF.